This TCR beta chain came from a study of T and B cells in COVID-19 patients. The length of the CDR3 is 15 residues. CDR1 and CDR2 from the germline V gene are SGHRS and YFSETQ. Trimming left V 5 bases short and J 3 bases short, with 14 bases between. This clonotype was found a few times. From blood, about 250-550 ng of genomic DNA served as TRB template. BIOMED2 TRB-A/B primer pools were used in multiplex TRB PCR. TCRdb reprocessed the multiplex PCR reads via MiXCR and lists one record per CDR3 protein. The sample carries about 14,000 distinct CDR3 sequences, more than 25% recorded once. This receptor was identified in a human donor who had recovered from COVID-19. Sequencing was carried out using blood. V gene TRBV5-1 combines with J gene TRBJ2-2, with D perhaps TRBD1 (5 bases). CDR3 nucleotides: TGCGCCAGCAGTCTGACAGCGAAGGACACCGGGGAGCTGTTTTTT. Amino acids: CASSLTAKDTGELFF. The whole variable domain, filled in from reference TRBV5-1 and TRBJ2-2, reads KAGVTQTPRYLIKTRGQQVTLSCSPISGHRSVSWYQQTPGQGLQFLFEYFSETQRNKGNFPGRFSGRQFSNSRSEMNVSTLELGDSALYLCASSLTAKDTGELFFGEGSRLTVL.